This T cell receptor (beta chain) was documented in a study of blood T cell repertoires in COVID-19. About the study: The cDNA or gDNA used as material had been derived from T cells, B-cell-depleted T cells, or PBMCs.

Method: immunoSEQ multiplex PCR; TCRdb's copy keeps in-frame clones and lacks some. The table has tens of thousands of clones, approximately 83% seen once. Seattle patients were enrolled while actively infected and followed longitudinally. Sequencing was carried out using peripheral blood. The clonotype was recovered from a young man with COVID-19, enrolled during active disease.

CDR3 nucleotides: TGTGCCAGCTTGGGACAGGGCTACGAGCAGTACTTC. Residues: CASLGQGYEQYF. The chain recombines TRBV6-5 with TRBJ2-7; 9 bases match TRBD1. Germline lookup yields CDR1 MNHEY and CDR2 SVGAGI. V was clipped by 8 bases and J by 3 bases; unmatched bases: 2. The CDR3 is made up of 12 amino acids.